This TCR beta chain was retrieved from a study of blood T cell repertoires in COVID-19. Overall study context: Acute and convalescent COVID-19 specimens originated in the United States, Italy and Spain. The cDNA or gDNA used as material had been derived from T cells, B-cell-depleted T cells, or PBMCs.

Germline values: CDR1 KGHSH, CDR2 LQKENI. Between the trimmed V and J ends, which lost 9 bases and 0 bases, there was a span of 15 bases. The CDR3 is 15 amino acids. Under the authors' procedure: The authors estimated nucleated cell counts from reference gene primer amplification. Libraries were prepared by immunoSEQ multiplex PCR; TCRdb keeps only in-frame clonotypes and omits some of them. D and trimming were read from the DNA, whereas the V and J calls and clone size are those reported in that table. The sample holds tens of thousands of clones, approximately 90% seen once. The chain carries TRBV18 and TRBJ2-1; possibly TRBD1 for D (6 bases). The origin of this receptor is a man between 45 and 60 years old with active or convalescent COVID-19. Sequenced sample: peripheral blood. The CDR3 here is CASHKETGSYNEQFF. The CDR3 nucleotides read TGTGCCAGTCATAAGGAGACAGGCTCCTACAATGAGCAGTTCTTC.